Listed below are T cell receptor beta chains from one sample, sequenced in a study of blood T cell repertoires in COVID-19. Sequencing was performed with immunoSEQ multiplex PCR; in TCRdb, only in-frame clones are kept and a portion is missing. This sample yields over 110,000 clones, of which approximately 88% are seen a single time; around a quarter belongs to the top ten. Sequenced material: peripheral blood. These receptors were obtained from a human donor in a cohort sampled during active COVID-19. Both conserved end residues are part of each CDR3. The D gene is left open where the match is weak. Some rows mark clone size as missing; the rest say once, few, many or name a class of expanded clone.

17,TRBV3-1/TRBV3-2,TRBJ2-5,-,-,CASSQWGGRGLQETQYF,TGTGCCAGCAGCCAATGGGGGGGCAGGGGGCTCCAAGAGACCCAGTACTTC
14,TRBV10-3,TRBJ2-7,-,TRBD2,CAIGPAGGVLEQYF,TGTGCCATCGGTCCAGCGGGGGGCGTGTTGGAGCAGTACTTC
15,TRBV5-1,TRBJ2-4,-,TRBD1,CASSFTTGSGNIQYF,TGCGCCAGCAGCTTTACGACAGGGAGTGGAAACATTCAGTACTTC
18,TRBV30,TRBJ2-2,-,-,CAWSGGAGRMGDPGELFF,TGTGCCTGGAGTGGAGGGGCAGGGAGGATGGGGGACCCCGGGGAGCTGTTTTTT
16,TRBV5-6,TRBJ2-1,once,-,CASRDEGRGSYNEQFF,TGTGCCAGCAGGGACGAGGGCAGGGGCTCCTACAATGAGCAGTTCTTC
17,TRBV12-5,TRBJ1-3,once,TRBD1,CASGLVLDRGLGNTIYF,TGTGCTAGTGGTTTGGTACTTGACAGGGGGCTTGGAAACACCATATATTTT
14,TRBV7-8,TRBJ1-1,-,TRBD1,CASSPTGGWTEAFF,TGTGCCAGCAGCCCCACAGGGGGCTGGACTGAAGCTTTCTTT
17,TRBV7-2,TRBJ1-1,-,-,CASSLRDGGGLNTEAFF,TGTGCCAGCAGCTTAAGGGATGGAGGAGGGCTGAACACTGAAGCTTTCTTT
15,TRBV3-1/TRBV3-2,TRBJ2-5,few,-,CASSQDRKGEETQYF,TGTGCCAGCAGCCAAGATCGGAAAGGGGAAGAGACCCAGTACTTC
17,TRBV5-5,TRBJ2-7,-,TRBD2,CASSYNLPIGGVYEQYF,TGTGCCAGCAGCTACAACCTGCCTATCGGGGGGGTCTACGAGCAGTACTTC
13,TRBV12-3/TRBV12-4,TRBJ1-1,-,-,CASTLGGMGEAFF,TGTGCCAGCACCCTGGGGGGGATGGGTGAAGCTTTCTTT
15,TRBV3-1/TRBV3-2,TRBJ1-5,-,-,CASSQSGLFNQPQHF,TGTGCCAGCAGCCAAAGCGGACTTTTCAATCAGCCCCAGCATTTT
19,TRBV6-1,TRBJ2-6,once,TRBD1,CASSEWGTGGFYGANVLTF,TGTGCCAGCAGTGAATGGGGGACAGGGGGCTTCTATGGGGCCAACGTCCTGACTTTC
15,TRBV9,TRBJ2-1,-,TRBD1,CASSLLPTGDNEQFF,TGTGCCAGCAGCCTTCTCCCGACAGGGGACAATGAGCAGTTCTTC
14,TRBV30,TRBJ2-5,-,TRBD1,CAWRRTGTQETQYF,TGTGCCTGGAGAAGGACAGGGACCCAAGAGACCCAGTACTTC
12,TRBV7-9,TRBJ2-1,-,-,CASSPEGGEQFF,TGTGCCAGCAGCCCCGAGGGTGGTGAGCAGTTCTTC
15,TRBV6-5,TRBJ2-7,-,TRBD1,CASRPATGGSYEQYF,TGTGCCAGCCGCCCGGCGACAGGGGGCTCGTACGAGCAGTACTTC
11,TRBV27,TRBJ2-2,few,-,CAAGAMGELFF,TGTGCCGCGGGGGCGATGGGGGAGCTGTTTTTT
13,TRBV30,TRBJ1-1,-,-,CAWSNGVNTEAFF,TGTGCCTGGAGTAACGGGGTGAACACTGAAGCTTTCTTT
14,TRBV6-5,TRBJ1-2,-,-,CASSYSTREGGYPF,TGTGCCAGCAGTTACTCGACCAGGGAAGGTGGCTACCCCTTC
14,TRBV6-5,TRBJ2-7,-,-,CASSYSGPPYEQYF,TGTGCCAGCAGTTACTCGGGGCCCCCCTACGAGCAGTACTTC
16,TRBV3-1/TRBV3-2,TRBJ1-4,-,TRBD1,CASSQDKGQLYEKLFF,TGTGCCAGCAGCCAAGATAAGGGACAGCTCTATGAAAAACTGTTTTTT
14,TRBV5-1,TRBJ1-2,-,-,CASSLGRDNYGYTF,TGCGCCAGCAGCTTGGGACGGGATAACTATGGCTACACCTTC
15,TRBV5-1,TRBJ1-5,once,-,CASSLFSPGVGPQHF,TGCGCCAGCAGCTTGTTCAGCCCGGGGGTGGGGCCCCAGCATTTT
16,TRBV15,TRBJ2-1,-,-,CATSRDLDIQYNEQFF,TGTGCCACCAGCAGAGACTTGGACATTCAGTACAATGAGCAGTTCTTC
14,TRBV4-1,TRBJ2-7,-,-,CASSQAGQLYEQYF,TGCGCCAGCAGCCAGGCGGGACAGCTCTACGAGCAGTACTTC
17,TRBV7-3,TRBJ2-2,-,TRBD1,CASSSGAGTGATGELFF,TGTGCCAGCAGCTCTGGGGCCGGGACAGGGGCCACCGGGGAGCTGTTTTTT
15,TRBV4-2,TRBJ2-1,-,TRBD1,CASSQEGQGRTEQFF,TGTGCCAGCAGCCAAGAGGGACAGGGCAGGACTGAGCAGTTCTTC
13,TRBV5-6,TRBJ2-5,-,TRBD1,CASSRQGRETQYF,TGTGCCAGCAGCCGACAGGGACGGGAGACCCAGTACTTC
16,TRBV3-1/TRBV3-2,TRBJ2-1,-,-,CASSLLGSGARNEQFF,TGTGCCAGCAGCCTTCTGGGCTCAGGGGCGAGGAATGAGCAGTTCTTC
19,TRBV24-1,TRBJ1-5,-,TRBD1,CATSDPTTGGFRSNQPQHF,TGTGCCACCAGTGACCCTACAACAGGGGGCTTCAGGAGCAATCAGCCCCAGCATTTT
15,TRBV7-9,TRBJ1-5,-,-,CASSLGGGGNQPQHF,TGTGCCAGCAGCTTAGGGGGGGGTGGCAATCAGCCCCAGCATTTT
15,TRBV10-3,TRBJ1-2,once,-,CAIRRGGPSDYGYTF,TGTGCCATCCGGCGGGGGGGTCCTTCAGACTATGGCTACACCTTC
14,TRBV7-8,TRBJ2-7,-,TRBD1,CASSLGQGTYEQYF,TGTGCCAGCAGCTTAGGACAGGGGACCTACGAGCAGTACTTC
16,TRBV27,TRBJ2-2,-,-,CASTPVKPPNTGELFF,TGTGCCAGCACCCCCGTCAAGCCCCCGAACACCGGGGAGCTGTTTTTT
14,TRBV7-2,TRBJ2-3,few,-,CASSLVGGDDTQYF,TGTGCCAGCAGCTTAGTAGGCGGGGACGATACGCAGTATTTT
14,TRBV15,TRBJ2-5,once,-,CATSRDLAVETQYF,TGTGCCACCAGCAGAGATCTGGCTGTAGAGACCCAGTACTTC
15,TRBV2,TRBJ2-1,-,TRBD1,CASRKRGGTDNEQFF,TGTGCCAGCAGGAAAAGAGGTGGGACAGACAATGAGCAGTTCTTC
14,TRBV27,TRBJ1-1,-,TRBD1,CASSGTGRNTEAFF,TGTGCCAGCAGCGGGACAGGGAGGAACACTGAAGCTTTCTTT
13,TRBV19,TRBJ1-3,-,-,CASGHHSGNTIYF,TGTGCCAGTGGACACCACTCTGGAAACACCATATATTTT
15,TRBV5-1,TRBJ2-5,once,TRBD2,CASSLGGGSQETQYF,TGCGCCAGCAGCTTGGGAGGCGGGAGCCAAGAGACCCAGTACTTC
15,TRBV21-1,TRBJ1-1,-,-,CASSKAEGGNTEAFF,TGTGCCAGCAGCAAAGCTGAAGGGGGGAACACTGAAGCTTTCTTT
14,TRBV2,TRBJ2-5,-,TRBD2,CASTRGGGQETQYF,TGTGCCAGCACCCGGGGCGGGGGGCAGGAGACCCAGTACTTC
14,TRBV5-1,TRBJ2-1,-,-,CANRAQSSYNEQFF,TGCGCCAACAGAGCCCAAAGCTCCTACAATGAGCAGTTCTTC
16,TRBV19,TRBJ2-3,once,TRBD2,CASTKLGGTSTDTQYF,TGTGCCAGTACCAAACTCGGGGGGACTAGCACAGATACGCAGTATTTT
14,TRBV2,TRBJ1-2,once,-,CASSQEQGRYGYTF,TGTGCCAGCTCCCAAGAACAGGGCCGCTATGGCTACACCTTC
17,TRBV3-1/TRBV3-2,TRBJ1-2,few,-,CASSQGPPGGEAGGYTF,TGTGCCAGCAGCCAAGGCCCCCCGGGGGGGGAGGCCGGCGGCTACACCTTC
13,TRBV3-1/TRBV3-2,TRBJ2-1,-,TRBD1,CASSHSQGGQQFF,TGTGCCAGCAGCCACTCACAGGGGGGTCAGCAGTTCTTC
14,TRBV4-1,TRBJ2-1,-,TRBD2,CASSRTSGANEQFF,TGCGCCAGCAGCAGGACTAGCGGGGCCAATGAGCAGTTCTTC